The clone carrying this T cell receptor beta chain was picked up many times. What it recognizes is unknown. There were TCR beta CDR3 regions amplified from RNA transcripts. The HTBI primer set was used in a first-round RT-PCR of the TCR CDR3. Each CDR3 protein gets one entry after TCRdb re-called the multiplex PCR reads with MiXCR. Of around 370,000 distinct CDR3 sequences in the sample, less than 20% are singletons; the top ten hold about 38%. This entry belongs to a study of T cells in Graves' hyperthyroidism and ophthalmopathy. Study-wide points: Blood also contained most expanded thyroid clonotypes above 0.001.

At least 3 on the Clinical Activity Score was recorded for ophthalmopathy patients, who also had NOSPECS grade at least 4 and duration under 3 months. Fresh peripheral blood, less than 11 ml of it, supplied the PBMCs. This TCR came from a man aged 18 to 30 with Graves' ophthalmopathy. The material sequenced was blood.

The CDR3 loop is CASTLPGAGETQYF. CDR3 nucleotide sequence: TGTGCCAGCACCCTCCCCGGGGCGGGGGAGACCCAGTACTTC. This chain uses TRBV28 with TRBJ2-5, with a possible D match to TRBD2 (6 bases). From germline, CDR1 is MDHEN and CDR2 SYDVKM. V was clipped by 7 bases and J by 5 bases, with 17 bases between them. This CDR3 region has 14 residues. Full variable domain (outside the CDR3, taken from reference TRBV28 and TRBJ2-5): DVKVTQSSRYLVKRTGEKVFLECVQDMDHENMFWYRQDPGLGLRLIYFSYDVKMKEKGDIPEGYSVSREKKERFSLILESASTNQTSMYLCASTLPGAGETQYFGPGTRLLVL.